This TCR beta chain was identified in a study of T cell responses to AZD1222 COVID-19 vaccine. Study conclusions and caveats: With two AZD1222 doses given, Spike-specific TCR breadth and depth both rose. Reports say nearly half of spike-specific TCRs go after unmutated variant regions. It should be noted that donors were predominantly white British and more often female, and clonal diversity was possibly underestimated. Distributed over spike, vaccine-associated CD4 TCRs predominated at 160-218 and 743-854.

Here immunoSEQ multiplex PCR was the method, and the copy in TCRdb shows in-frame clones only, minus some. The sample yields 68,000 or so clones, 65% to 80% seen once. With regard to this clone: As yet, its antigen is unknown.

CDR3 length: 16 amino acids. V was shortened by 4 bases and J by 5 bases, with 18 bases between the two germline ends. CDR1 is SNHLY and CDR2 is FYNNEI in the germline V gene. The TCR was taken from an adult in good health. Sequencing used peripheral blood, obtained on day 0 of AZD1222 vaccination. The J gene is TRBJ2-1, the V gene TRBV2; perhaps TRBD2 as D (5 bases). In DNA form, the CDR3 reads TGTGCCAGCAGTGTGGCGGGCCGATTGAAAAACAATGAGCAGTTCTTC. It codes for CASSVAGRLKNNEQFF. Variable domain in full (rest from reference TRBV2 and TRBJ2-1): EPEVTQTPSHQVTQMGQEVILRCVPISNHLYFYWYRQILGQKVEFLVSFYNNEISEKSEIFDDQFSVERPDGSNFTLKIRSTKLEDSAMYFCASSVAGRLKNNEQFFGPGTRLTVL.